These 24 T cell receptor beta chains were sequenced from one sample in a study of blood T cell repertoires in COVID-19. The data were produced by immunoSEQ multiplex PCR, yet TCRdb's version contains in-frame clones alone and is incomplete. The sample includes some 300,000 clones, around 87% of them seen just once. The sample comprised peripheral blood. These receptors all stem from a man aged 70 or older with acute or convalescent COVID-19.

The chain uses TRBV13 and TRBJ2-7; 10 nucleotides match TRBD1. Germline CDR1 and CDR2: PRHDT and FYEKMQ (reference sequence). V shed 5 bases, J shed 4 bases, and the junction held 8 bases outside the gene matches. The CDR3 consists of 15 residues. The CDR3 coding sequence is TGTGCCAGCAGCCCGGGACAGGGGCAAAATTACGAGCAGTACTTC. Translating gives CASSPGQGQNYEQYF.

This clone was picked up a small number of times. The chain combines TRBV5-1 with TRBJ2-1; 13 bases fit TRBD2. The CDR3 loop spans 20 amino acids. The V segment lost 6 bases and the J segment 0 bases; nucleotides outside the gene matches: 15. The germline CDR1 and CDR2 sequences are SGHRS and YFSETQ. DNA of the CDR3: TGCGCCAGCACCAAAGTCGGGACTAGCGGGACTTCCACCTCCTACAATGAGCAGTTCTTC. The encoded protein is CASTKVGTSGTSTSYNEQFF.

V is TRBV7-2 and J is TRBJ2-3, with 10 bases that match TRBD2. Germline CDR1 is SGHTA and CDR2 is FQGNSA. V was clipped by 5 bases and J by 5 bases; unmatched bases: 13. The length of the CDR3 is 17 residues. The CDR3 here is CASSPHRAGGKGDTQYF. CDR3 bases: TGTGCCAGCAGCCCCCACCGAGCGGGAGGGAAGGGAGATACGCAGTATTTT.

The V and J genes are TRBV29-1 and TRBJ1-1; D call uncertain. CDR1 and CDR2 (germline): SQVTM, ANQGSEA. Deletions cut 7 bases from V and 3 bases from J, with 9 bases between. This CDR3 region has 11 residues. The CDR3 sequence is CSGGEDTEAFF. CDR3 DNA sequence: TGCAGCGGGGGAGAGGACACTGAAGCTTTCTTT.

The gene calls are TRBV5-1 and TRBJ2-7; a possible D gene is TRBD1 (6 bases). Trimming pared 1 base from V and 1 base from J, leaving 9 bases between. Looked up from germline, CDR1 is SGHRS and CDR2 is YFSETQ. The CDR3 length is 14 residues. Written as DNA, the CDR3 is TGCGCCAGCAGCTTGCGACAGGATTCCTACGAGCAGTACTTC. This encodes CASSLRQDSYEQYF.

The V gene is TRBV6-5, the J gene TRBJ1-2; perhaps TRBD1 as D (5 bases). From germline, CDR1 is MNHEY and CDR2 SVGAGI. Trimming pared 8 bases from V and 0 bases from J, leaving 13 bases between. This CDR3 is 14 amino acids long. The CDR3, as DNA: TGTGCCAGCGCGGGGGGGTTAGCTAACTATGGCTACACCTTC. Protein product: CASAGGLANYGYTF.

The rearrangement uses TRBV11-1 and TRBJ2-7, with a tentative D call TRBD2 (6 bases). CDR1 is SGHAT, CDR2 FQDESV, per germline (reference sequence). V lost 8 bases and J 3 bases, leaving 8 bases between the germline ends. The CDR3 has 11 amino acids. CDR3 sequence: CASWRDYEQYF. CDR3 bases: TGTGCCAGCTGGAGGGACTACGAGCAGTACTTC. The whole variable domain, remainder taken from reference TRBV11-1 and TRBJ2-7, is EAEVAQSPRYKITEKSQAVAFWCDPISGHATLYWYRQILGQGPELLVQFQDESVVDDSQLPKDRFSAERLKGVDSTLKIQPAELGDSAMYLCASWRDYEQYFGPGTRLTVT.

This chain links TRBV30 with TRBJ2-3, with TRBD2 identical over 7 bases. V was pared by 0 bases and J by 5 bases, with 2 bases of the junction left unmatched. The germline gives CDR1 GTSNPN, CDR2 SVGIG (reference sequence). The CDR3 spans 13 residues. This chain's CDR3 is CAWSVPGGDTQYF. DNA of the CDR3: TGTGCCTGGAGTGTACCGGGGGGAGATACGCAGTATTTT.

The rearrangement links TRBV3-1 (or the pseudogene TRBV3-2) to TRBJ2-5; 14 nucleotides align to TRBD2. The CDR3 is 16 residues long. V shed 4 bases, J shed 7 bases, and the junction held 8 bases outside the gene matches. The V gene's germline CDR1 is LGHDT and CDR2 YNNKEL (reference sequence). This chain's CDR3 is CASSPRLAGGPGTQYF. Here the CDR3 DNA reads TGTGCCAGCAGCCCGAGACTAGCGGGGGGGCCTGGGACCCAGTACTTC.

J is TRBJ1-2 and V is TRBV28; TRBD1 is a possible D gene (5 bases). The ends were cut back, 1 base at V and 5 bases at J, with 8 bases in the middle. CDR1 is MDHEN, CDR2 SYDVKM, per germline. The CDR3 runs to 13 residues. CDR3 region: CASSLSGKYGYTF. The CDR3, as DNA: TGTGCCAGCAGTTTATCAGGGAAGTATGGCTACACCTTC.

The CDR3 nucleotides read TGTGCCAGCAGGCCGGGACAGGGGAGCACAGATACGCAGTATTTT. Translation gives CASRPGQGSTDTQYF. The chain is built from TRBV27 and TRBJ2-3; 10 bases match TRBD1. CDR1 and CDR2 from the germline V gene are MNHEY and SMNVEV (reference sequence). The CDR3 is 15 amino acids. V was clipped by 6 bases and J by 0 bases; unmatched bases: 3.

V usage is TRBV5-1 and J usage is TRBJ2-7; TRBD1 is a possible D gene (6 bases). The CDR3 runs to 15 residues. V was cut by 0 bases and J by 2 bases, with 12 bases left in between. The V gene's germline CDR1 is SGHRS and CDR2 YFSETQ. CDR3 nucleotide sequence: TGCGCCAGCAGCTTGGACTGGACAGACGCCTACGAGCAGTACTTC. It specifies CASSLDWTDAYEQYF. Combining the CDR3 with reference TRBV5-1 and TRBJ2-7 gives the whole variable domain KAGVTQTPRYLIKTRGQQVTLSCSPISGHRSVSWYQQTPGQGLQFLFEYFSETQRNKGNFPGRFSGRQFSNSRSEMNVSTLELGDSALYLCASSLDWTDAYEQYFGPGTRLTVT.

The chain links TRBV27 to TRBJ1-4, with a weak D call TRBD1 (6 bases). The CDR3 contains 13 residues. Trimming took off 8 bases at V and 8 bases at J, with 15 bases between the two ends. The germline gives CDR1 MNHEY, CDR2 SMNVEV (reference sequence). The CDR3 loop reads CASRLTGSEKLFF. CDR3 DNA sequence: TGTGCCAGCCGCCTGACAGGATCCGAAAAACTGTTTTTT. The whole variable domain, remainder taken from reference TRBV27 and TRBJ1-4, is EAQVTQNPRYLITVTGKKLTVTCSQNMNHEYMSWYRQDPGLGLRQIYYSMNVEVTDKGDVPEGYKVSRKEKRNFPLILESPSPNQTSLYFCASRLTGSEKLFFGSGTQLSVL.

The chain combines TRBV7-9 with TRBJ2-5; 7 bases agree with TRBD1. The CDR3 extends over 15 amino acids. The germline gives CDR1 SEHNR, CDR2 FQNEAQ (reference sequence). Unmatched junction bases numbered 11, after V lost 5 bases and J lost 5 bases. DNA for the CDR3: TGTGCCAGCAGCGCGAGTACAGGGGTGGGGGAGACCCAGTACTTC. Its protein product is CASSASTGVGETQYF.

The chain carries TRBV19 and TRBJ2-2; weak D call: TRBD2 (5 bases). Germline values: CDR1 LNHDA, CDR2 SQIVND (reference sequence). The CDR3 runs to 14 residues. V was shortened by 5 bases and J by 0 bases, with 7 bases between the two germline ends. The CDR3 bases are TGTGCCAGTAGTCGGACTTCGAACACCGGGGAGCTGTTTTTT. This codes for CASSRTSNTGELFF.

The V and J genes are TRBV28 and TRBJ2-1; 8 positions match TRBD2. The CDR3 has 14 residues. Trimming removed 8 bases from V and 4 bases from J; junction bases left unmatched: 7. CDR1 and CDR2 (germline): MDHEN, SYDVKM. In DNA form, the CDR3 reads TGTGCCAGCGTCAGCGGGAGTTGGTACAATGAGCAGTTCTTC. Protein product: CASVSGSWYNEQFF.

The chain uses TRBV30 and TRBJ2-2; perhaps TRBD1 as D (5 bases). The germline V gene has CDR1 GTSNPN and CDR2 SVGIG (reference sequence). Trimming cost V 1 base and J 1 base, with 7 bases left between them. The CDR3 length is 14 residues. The chain's CDR3 is CAWSEGLNTGELFF. CDR3 DNA: TGTGCCTGGAGTGAGGGGTTGAACACCGGGGAGCTGTTTTTT.

The genes are TRBV6-6 and TRBJ2-7; 7 bases align to TRBD2. J gave up 4 bases and V 8 bases, and 2 bases lay outside the gene matches. This CDR3 has 11 amino acids. Germline lookup yields CDR1 MNHNY and CDR2 SVGAGI (reference sequence). CDR3 bases: TGTGCCAGCGGGAGGGGATACGAGCAGTACTTC. It specifies CASGRGYEQYF.

The rearrangement links TRBV9 to TRBJ1-1, with a possible D match to TRBD1 (5 bases). The CDR3 extends over 15 amino acids. Germline V CDR1 and CDR2: SGDLS, YYNGEE. Deletions cut 4 bases from V and 1 base from J, with 14 bases between. The CDR3 DNA reads as TGTGCCAGCAGCAAAGCTGCGGGGACGAACACTGAAGCTTTCTTT. It codes for CASSKAAGTNTEAFF.

This chain joins TRBV7-9 and TRBJ1-5; D is uncertain. V lost 1 base and J 2 bases, leaving 9 bases between the germline ends. The CDR3 covers 15 residues. Germline values: CDR1 SEHNR, CDR2 FQNEAQ (reference sequence). The CDR3 sequence: CASSLDGQGNQPQHF. CDR3 DNA sequence: TGTGCCAGCAGCTTAGATGGGCAGGGCAATCAGCCCCAGCATTTT.

The chain carries TRBV7-2 and TRBJ1-2; D ambiguous. Trimming left V 2 bases short and J 2 bases short, with 9 bases between. The germline CDR1 and CDR2 sequences are SGHTA and FQGNSA. CDR3 length equals 14 residues. The CDR3 DNA reads TGTGCCAGCAGCTTAAACAGACCAAACTATGGCTACACCTTC. Protein sequence: CASSLNRPNYGYTF.

V is TRBV28 and J is TRBJ2-1; D gene uncertain. The germline V gene encodes CDR1 MDHEN and CDR2 SYDVKM. V lost 2 bases, J lost 6 bases, and 5 bases lay in between. The length of the CDR3 is 12 residues. The CDR3 spells CASSLLTNEQFF. The CDR3 DNA follows: TGTGCCAGCAGTTTACTAACCAATGAGCAGTTCTTC.

The chain has TRBV18 and TRBJ2-5, with a tentative D call TRBD2 (5 bases). The germline V and J ends were trimmed by 5 bases and 2 bases, with 18 bases remaining between them. Germline V gene data show CDR1 as KGHSH and CDR2 as LQKENI. The CDR3 length is 16 residues. CDR3 sequence (DNA): TGTGCCAGCTCAAAGTCTCGGGGTTTGGGACAAGAGACCCAGTACTTC. It yields the protein CASSKSRGLGQETQYF. Complete variable domain (other parts from reference TRBV18 and TRBJ2-5): NAGVMQNPRHLVRRRGQEARLRCSPMKGHSHVYWYRQLPEEGLKFMVYLQKENIIDESGMPKERFSAEFPKEGPSILRIQQVVRGDSAAYFCASSKSRGLGQETQYFGPGTRLLVL.

The CDR3 DNA reads TGTGCCAGTAGTACCGACCGGGACAGGGGGATTTCGGGCGGCTACACCTTC. Translation gives CASSTDRDRGISGGYTF. The chain joins TRBV19 to TRBJ1-2; the match to TRBD1 covers 11 bases. CDR1 and CDR2 from the germline V gene are LNHDA and SQIVND (reference sequence). V lost 4 bases and J lost 8; bases outside the gene matches: 15. There are 17 residues in the CDR3.